This TCR beta chain was retrieved from a study of shared clonotypes between healthy human individuals. Study-level background: For every donor, three CD4 naive, three CD4 memory, two CD8 naive and one CD8 memory plates were used.

Notes on the study in general: Non-shared clonotypes displayed generation probabilities falling below those of clonotypes present in all four donors. Deeper or shallower sequencing was expected to change how clonotypes are shared among donors.

To note about this clone: The antigen is undetermined.

CDR1 is LNHNV, CDR2 YYDKDF, per germline (reference sequence). V was cut by 0 bases and J by 0 bases, with 11 bases left in between. The CDR3 extends over 16 amino acids. Some clones are missing from TCRdb's copy, which holds only in-frame ones; the method was immunoSEQ multiplex PCR. The data contain 2 million to 2.5 million clones, around 93% of them singletons. The rearrangement links TRBV15 to TRBJ2-5; unclear D gene. The clonotype was recovered from a man aged 18-30 years in good health. Some clones in this sample may be carry-over from other donors' samples. Sequenced: naive CD4+ T cells from PBMCs. Regarding subset: CD45RA+ positively selected. For the CDR3, the DNA is TGTGCCACCAGCAGAGATAATTTCGAGTACCAAGAGACCCAGTACTTC. It specifies CATSRDNFEYQETQYF.